A single sample gave rise to the 27 T cell receptor beta chains below, sequenced in a study of T cell repertoires in cytomegalovirus infection. TCRdb passed the reads through MiXCR, listing each CDR3 protein once. The sample has under 800,000 distinct CDR3 sequences; 24% are singletons. The sequenced material came from CD8+ T cells from PBMCs. The receptor source for this set is a human donor in good health (CMV status not recorded). Some clones in this sample may be carry-over from other donors' samples.

This clonotype was counted between two and nine times. The genes are TRBV14 and TRBJ2-5; no firm D call. Per germline, CDR1 SGHDN and CDR2 FVKESK. With 2 bases removed from V and 5 bases from J, the gap between germline ends came to 21 bases. This CDR3 has 17 residues. This chain's CDR3 is CASSQSGSHGIVETQYF. The CDR3 nucleotides read TGTGCCAGCAGCCAATCTGGTTCCCATGGGATCGTGGAGACCCAGTACTTC.

Ten or more counts support this clonotype. This chain's CDR3 is CASSLYGTEAFF. CDR3 DNA: TGTGCCAGCAGTTTATATGGGACTGAAGCTTTCTTT. J is TRBJ1-1 and V is TRBV5-4; no clear D. V gave up 5 bases and J gave up 5 bases, with 10 bases separating them. The CDR3 is 12 amino acids. Germline V CDR1 and CDR2: SGHNT, YYREEE (reference sequence).

A few counts support this clonotype. The chain links TRBV6-2 or TRBV6-3 to TRBJ1-2; D possibly corresponds to TRBD1 (5 bases). Germline assignment: CDR1 MNHEY and CDR2 SVGEGT. This CDR3 spans 15 amino acids. Trimming took off 1 base at V and 0 bases at J, with 9 bases between the two ends. CDR3 nucleotides: TGTGCCAGCAGTTACTACAGGACCTCTAACTATGGCTACACCTTC. The encoded protein is CASSYYRTSNYGYTF.

This chain links TRBV15 with TRBJ2-3; D not resolved. Germline lookup yields CDR1 LNHNV and CDR2 YYDKDF (reference sequence). V lost 3 bases to trimming and J lost 3 bases, with 16 bases between them. The CDR3 is 16 amino acids. CDR3 residues: CATSRRLQLGTDTQYF. DNA for the CDR3: TGTGCCACCAGCAGGCGGCTACAATTGGGGACAGATACGCAGTATTTT.

Only a few counts were recorded for this clonotype. The chain has TRBV7-2 and TRBJ2-1; D might be TRBD1 (6 bases). The CDR3 runs to 15 residues. Looked up from germline, CDR1 is SGHTA and CDR2 is FQGNSA. Trimming removed 1 base at V and 4 bases at J, with 11 bases between. The CDR3 spells CASSLVVGAYNEQFF. The DNA for the CDR3 is TGTGCCAGCAGCTTAGTCGTGGGGGCATACAATGAGCAGTTCTTC.

At least ten counts were recorded for this clonotype. The rearrangement links TRBV29-1 to TRBJ2-6, with 7 bases fitting TRBD1. Per germline, CDR1 SQVTM and CDR2 ANQGSEA. After removal of 6 bases from V and 4 bases from J, the junction contained 6 bases not matched to a gene. The CDR3 is 14 residues long. The CDR3 is CSVRGQEGANVLTF. CDR3 DNA: TGCAGCGTCCGCGGACAGGAGGGGGCCAACGTCCTGACTTTC.

This clonotype occurred many times. The chain combines TRBV6-6 with TRBJ1-1, with D unresolved. V was pared by 1 base and J by 1 base, with 4 bases between. Per germline, CDR1 MNHNY and CDR2 SVGAGI (reference sequence). CDR3 size: 13 residues. For the CDR3, the DNA is TGTGCCAGCAGTTACTTGGAGAACACTGAAGCTTTCTTT. Protein sequence: CASSYLENTEAFF.

This rearrangement joins TRBV15 to TRBJ2-1; TRBD1 might be the D (5 bases). Germline V CDR1 and CDR2: LNHNV, YYDKDF (reference sequence). V was clipped by 4 bases and J by 7 bases, with 23 bases between them. There are 17 residues in the CDR3. CDR3 coding DNA: TGTGCCACCAGCACCTCTCCAGGGAAAAGGGCTTCGAATGAGCAGTTCTTC. Its translation is CATSTSPGKRASNEQFF.

At least ten counts were recorded for this clonotype. The chain has TRBV28 and TRBJ2-1; D is unresolved. Trimming removed 7 bases from V and 7 bases from J, with 14 bases in between. The V gene's germline CDR1 is MDHEN and CDR2 SYDVKM. The CDR3 has 13 residues. The CDR3 region has the DNA TGTGCCAGCACCCACACCGGTTGGAATGAGCAGTTCTTC. This translates into CASTHTGWNEQFF.

This clonotype was seen repeatedly, ten times or more. V and J are TRBV7-9 and TRBJ2-2; 10 bases are shared with TRBD1. CDR3 length equals 16 residues. Germline V gives CDR1 SEHNR, CDR2 FQNEAQ (reference sequence). V trimming: 4 bases; J trimming: 3 bases; junction bases outside the gene matches: 5. Written as DNA, the CDR3 is TGTGCCAGCAGCTCTTCGGGACAGGGGTACACCGGGGAGCTGTTTTTT. Translating gives CASSSSGQGYTGELFF.

At least ten counts were recorded for this clonotype. The rearrangement joins TRBV7-2 to TRBJ2-7; D tentatively reads TRBD1 or TRBD2 (6 bases each). V shed 4 bases and J shed 2 bases, with 18 bases lying between them. The CDR3 contains 16 residues. Germline V lookup: CDR1 SGHTA, CDR2 FQGNSA. CDR3 nucleotide sequence: TGTGCCAGCAGCTGGCCCCCGACAGGCGGGGCCTACGAGCAGTACTTC. As protein: CASSWPPTGGAYEQYF.

To note about this clonotype: Just one base apart from a much larger clone, this may be a read error. The V and J genes are TRBV7-2 and TRBJ2-4; no clear D gene. This CDR3 has 16 amino acids. Trimming stripped 1 base from V and 1 base from J, with 11 bases between. CDR1 SGHTA and CDR2 FQGNSA come from the germline V gene. The CDR3: CASSLGAVGAKNIQYF. Written as DNA, the CDR3 is TGTGCCAGCAGCTTAGGGGCGGTGGGGGCCAAAAACATTCAGTACTTC.

V gene TRBV19 combines with J gene TRBJ2-7; perhaps TRBD2 as D (6 bases). This CDR3 spans 14 amino acids. The V end lost 2 bases, the J end lost 5 bases, and 13 bases lay between the germline ends. Germline V gene data show CDR1 as LNHDA and CDR2 as SQIVND (reference sequence). The CDR3 sequence is CASSIFGGSNEQYV. The CDR3 bases are TGTGCCAGTAGTATATTCGGAGGGAGCAACGAGCAGTACGTC.

V is TRBV9 and J is TRBJ1-2; D remains unclear. Germline V gene data show CDR1 as SGDLS and CDR2 as YYNGEE. The CDR3 has 14 amino acids. The V gene lost 0 bases and the J gene lost 4 bases, with 10 bases spanning the gap. CDR3 in DNA: TGTGCCAGCAGCGTAGGGTCGGGTCTCTATGGCTACACCTTC. Translating it yields CASSVGSGLYGYTF. Combining the CDR3 with reference TRBV9 and TRBJ1-2 gives the whole variable domain DSGVTQTPKHLITATGQRVTLRCSPRSGDLSVYWYQQSLDQGLQFLIQYYNGEERAKGNILERFSAQQFPDLHSELNLSSLELGDSALYFCASSVGSGLYGYTFGSGTRLTVV.

The V gene is TRBV29-1, the J gene TRBJ1-2; D perhaps matches TRBD1 (5 bases). CDR3 length equals 15 residues. The V end was cut by 0 bases, the J end by 4 bases, with 15 bases between. Germline V CDR1 and CDR2: SQVTM, ANQGSEA. CDR3 protein: CSVEDLSGLGYGYTF. CDR3 nucleotides: TGCAGCGTTGAAGATCTATCAGGGCTCGGCTATGGCTACACCTTC.

The chain has TRBV4-1 and TRBJ2-7; the D gene is possibly TRBD1 (6 bases). The V end was cut by 0 bases, the J end by 3 bases, with 15 bases between. CDR1 is MGHRA and CDR2 is YSYEKL in the germline V gene. The CDR3 has 16 amino acids. The CDR3 spells CASSQDWTEANYEQYF. The CDR3 DNA reads TGCGCCAGCAGCCAAGATTGGACAGAGGCGAACTACGAGCAGTACTTC.

This clonotype was found once. CDR3 residues: CASSLLQGGAWTGELFF. The CDR3 DNA reads TGCGCCAGCAGCCTCTTACAGGGGGGGGCATGGACCGGGGAGCTGTTTTTT. This chain joins TRBV4-1 and TRBJ2-2, with D tentatively TRBD1 (8 bases). The CDR3 consists of 17 residues. The germline CDR1 and CDR2 sequences are MGHRA and YSYEKL. The V end was cut by 4 bases, the J end by 5 bases, with 20 bases between.

Many counts were recorded for this clonotype. The chain couples TRBV7-8 to TRBJ1-1; TRBD1 is a possible D gene (5 bases). The germline gives CDR1 SGHVS, CDR2 FQNEAQ. The CDR3 sequence is 19 residues long. V was cut by 1 base and J by 0 bases, with 21 bases left in between. This chain's CDR3 is CASSLVGVKGRALNTEAFF. CDR3 sequence (DNA): TGTGCCAGCAGCTTAGTAGGGGTTAAGGGAAGGGCCCTGAACACTGAAGCTTTCTTT.

The chain carries TRBV20-1 and TRBJ2-7; D unresolved. CDR3 size: 13 residues. Germline V gene data show CDR1 as DFQATT and CDR2 as SNEGSKA (reference sequence). The CDR3 region is CSARDRSPYEQYV. CDR3 in DNA: TGCAGTGCCAGAGACCGGAGCCCCTACGAGCAGTACGTC.

CDR3 in amino acids: CASRLTSGGSSSYEQYF. The CDR3 region has the DNA TGTGCCAGCAGACTGACTAGCGGGGGGTCGAGCTCCTACGAGCAGTACTTC. The chain has TRBV6-5 and TRBJ2-7; TRBD2 aligns across 13 bases. This CDR3 has 17 amino acids. The germline CDR1 and CDR2 sequences are MNHEY and SVGAGI. V gave up 6 bases and J gave up 0 bases; unmatched junction bases: 8.

This clonotype was counted only a few times. V gene TRBV6-6 combines with J gene TRBJ1-6; no clear D. The CDR3 sequence is 16 residues long. Germline assignment: CDR1 MNHNY and CDR2 SVGAGI (reference sequence). Trimming stripped 7 bases from V and 6 bases from J, with 19 bases between. The CDR3 bases are TGTGCCAGCACCCTACGCCATGTCGGGTTTAATTCACCCCTCCACTTT. It is translated as CASTLRHVGFNSPLHF.

As to this clonotype: Being one base from a much bigger clone, this may be a read error. This chain connects TRBV12-3 or TRBV12-4 to TRBJ2-1; 9 bases are shared with TRBD1. V was pared by 7 bases and J by 7 bases, with 8 bases of the junction left unmatched. The CDR3 contains 14 residues. The CDR3 DNA sequence: TGTGCCAGCAACGAGGACAGGGGTTGGAATGAGCAGTTCTTC. This codes for CASNEDRGWNEQFF.

The sample holds a few counts of this clonotype. This chain connects TRBV5-1 to TRBJ1-2; D is uncertain. The CDR3 is 11 amino acids. The ends were cut back, 6 bases at V and 6 bases at J, with 9 bases in the middle. The germline V gene encodes CDR1 SGHRS and CDR2 YFSETQ. The CDR3 nucleotides read TGCGCCAGCAATTCCGGGAATGGCTACACCTTC. Translating gives CASNSGNGYTF.

This clonotype was recorded many times. The chain employs TRBV6-2 or TRBV6-3 and TRBJ1-1; D remains unclear. Germline values: CDR1 MNHEY, CDR2 SVGEGT. V was trimmed by 2 bases and J by 7 bases, leaving 11 bases between them. This CDR3 is built from 13 residues. CDR3 protein: CASSYLGQDEAFF. The DNA for the CDR3 is TGTGCCAGCAGTTACCTAGGGCAGGATGAAGCTTTCTTT.

The V and J genes are TRBV10-3 and TRBJ2-2, with unresolved D. Per germline, CDR1 ENHRY and CDR2 SYGVKD. The CDR3 has 16 residues. Trimming removed 6 bases at V and 0 bases at J, with 14 bases between. The CDR3 loop reads CAIRTTIPPNTGELFF. The CDR3 DNA follows: TGTGCCATCAGGACGACAATCCCTCCGAACACCGGGGAGCTGTTTTTT.

This clonotype was seen many times. V gene TRBV7-2 combines with J gene TRBJ2-7; D unresolved. The CDR3 runs 14 residues. Germline loops: CDR1 SGHTA, CDR2 FQGNSA. Trimming cost V 0 bases and J 0 bases, with 6 bases left between them. The CDR3: CASSLARNSYEQYV. The CDR3 coding sequence is TGTGCCAGCAGCTTAGCCAGGAACTCCTACGAGCAGTACGTC.

To note about this clonotype: A much larger clonotype is one base distant, so this may be a read error. The gene calls are TRBV7-2 and TRBJ1-1; D might be TRBD1 (5 bases). CDR1 and CDR2 (germline): SGHTA, FQGNSA. The CDR3 consists of 16 residues. The CDR3: CASSPGWVRADTKAFF. In nucleotides, the CDR3 is TGTGCCAGCAGCCCCGGGTGGGTCAGGGCGGACACTAAAGCTTTCTTT.